This TCR beta chain was sequenced in a study of T-cell reconstitution after alpha-beta-depleted transplantation in children. General study results and limits: Newly produced T cells mostly accounted for T-cell counts and diversity one year post-transplant.

Comment on this clonotype: Antigen: not known.

The CDR3 spans 17 residues. Germline lookup yields CDR1 MNHEY and CDR2 SVGEGT. Trimming left V 1 base short and J 0 bases short, with 15 bases between. It was with unique molecular identifiers that the TCRbeta library was prepared. Via MiXCR, TCRdb re-called the PCR reads, giving one row per CDR3 protein. The sample yields around 130,000 distinct CDR3 sequences, approximately 8.7% seen once. The rearrangement links TRBV6-2 or TRBV6-3 to TRBJ1-1; D unclear. The sequencing here drew on PBMCs, mostly from graft donor cells, taken 180 days after TCRalphabeta/CD19-depleted stem cell transplant. The clonotype originates from a girl younger than two who had a stem cell transplant for combined immunodeficiency, so the T cells may come from the graft donor. CDR3 sequence reads: CASSYYPVTLMNTEAFF. Written as DNA, the CDR3 is TGTGCCAGCAGTTACTACCCGGTGACACTTATGAACACTGAAGCTTTCTTT.